Listed below are T cell receptor beta chains from one sample, sequenced in a study of PD-1 blockade in classical Hodgkin lymphoma. Produced via immunoSEQ multiplex PCR; TCRdb's table is partial and in-frame only. This sample carries some 8,000 clones, 65% to 85% of them seen once, and the ten largest clones take around 30%. The sequencing used CD8+ T cells from blood, collected before the fourth cycle of nivolumab. All receptors derive from a human donor with classical Hodgkin lymphoma. Both conserved end residues are part of each CDR3. D genes are given only for firm matches. Size is omitted from some rows. Given values are once, few, many or a class for expanded clones.

D: NA; J: TRBJ2-5; V: TRBV27; size: few; DNA: TGTGCCAGCAGGAGAGCGCTGACCCAGTACTTC; CDR3: CASRRALTQYF
D: NA; J: TRBJ2-3; V: TRBV4-3; size: NA; DNA: TGCGCCAGCAGCCAAGAGTCCGGGGAGGCAGATACGCAGTATTTT; CDR3: CASSQESGEADTQYF
D: NA; J: TRBJ2-3; V: TRBV7-3; size: NA; DNA: TGTGCCAGCAGCTTTTACGGGGGCGGAATTGCGGATACGCAGTATTTT; CDR3: CASSFYGGGIADTQYF
D: NA; J: TRBJ1-2; V: TRBV9; size: NA; DNA: TGTGCCAGCAGCGGCGTCAGGGGCCCCTATGGCTACACCTTC; CDR3: CASSGVRGPYGYTF
D: TRBD1; J: TRBJ2-3; V: TRBV13; size: NA; DNA: TGTGCCAGCAGAGATAGGCAGGGGGTGGATACGCAGTATTTT; CDR3: CASRDRQGVDTQYF
D: NA; J: TRBJ1-2; V: TRBV5-1; size: medium-sized; DNA: TGCGCCAGCAGCTTGGTTCCAGGGTGGGATGGCTACACCTTC; CDR3: CASSLVPGWDGYTF
D: NA; J: TRBJ1-4; V: TRBV5-1; size: NA; DNA: TGCGCCAGCAGCTTCCGATCGACCGCCGGGACCCCTAATGAAAAACTGTTTTTT; CDR3: CASSFRSTAGTPNEKLFF
D: TRBD2; J: TRBJ2-7; V: TRBV6-5; size: NA; DNA: TGTGCCAGCAAATTACTTACTAGCGGGGTAGGGGAGCAGTACTTC; CDR3: CASKLLTSGVGEQYF
D: NA; J: TRBJ2-3; V: TRBV7-9; size: NA; DNA: TGTGCCAGCAGCTCCGGCGGGGCAGGAGAAGTGGGAACAGATACGCAGTATTTT; CDR3: CASSSGGAGEVGTDTQYF
D: NA; J: TRBJ1-2; V: TRBV7-2; size: NA; DNA: TGTGCCAGCAGCTTGACGCTGGTCCATGGCTACACCTTC; CDR3: CASSLTLVHGYTF
D: NA; J: TRBJ2-3; V: TRBV6-6; size: NA; DNA: TGTGCCAGCAGACTTAGCACAGATACGCAGTATTTT; CDR3: CASRLSTDTQYF
D: NA; J: TRBJ1-2; V: TRBV6-5; size: few; DNA: TGTGCCAGCAGCTTGACAGATGCCTATGGCTACACCTTC; CDR3: CASSLTDAYGYTF
D: NA; J: TRBJ2-7; V: TRBV6-5; size: NA; DNA: TGTGCCAGCACCCGGGGGGCCTCCTACGAGCAGTACTTC; CDR3: CASTRGASYEQYF
D: NA; J: TRBJ1-2; V: TRBV5-8; size: few; DNA: TGTGCCAGCAGCTTTGGATCCTCCGGCTACACCTTC; CDR3: CASSFGSSGYTF
D: NA; J: TRBJ1-4; V: TRBV19; size: once; DNA: TGTGCCAGTAGTCAAGGGGGTGCAACTAATGAAAAACTGTTTTTT; CDR3: CASSQGGATNEKLFF
D: NA; J: TRBJ2-6; V: TRBV15; size: NA; DNA: TGTGCCACCAGCAGTTCCTCTGGGGCCAACGTCCTGACTTTC; CDR3: CATSSSSGANVLTF
D: NA; J: TRBJ2-2; V: TRBV21-1; size: once; DNA: TGTGCCAGCAGCAGAAAGGAGAACACCGGGGAGCTGTTTTTT; CDR3: CASSRKENTGELFF
D: NA; J: TRBJ1-5; V: TRBV6-1; size: NA; DNA: TGTGCCAGCTTACGGAATAGCAATCAGCCCCAGCATTTT; CDR3: CASLRNSNQPQHF
D: NA; J: TRBJ1-2; V: TRBV2; size: NA; DNA: TGTGCCAGTAACGAAAGGGGAGACTATGGCTACACCTTC; CDR3: CASNERGDYGYTF
D: TRBD1; J: TRBJ1-4; V: TRBV19; size: once; DNA: TGTGCCAGTAGTGGGGACAGGTTTAATGAAAAACTGTTTTTT; CDR3: CASSGDRFNEKLFF
D: NA; J: TRBJ2-1; V: TRBV5-1; size: NA; DNA: TGCGCCAGCAGCTTGGTCCACAGGGTGAGCTCCTACAATGAGCAGTTCTTC; CDR3: CASSLVHRVSSYNEQFF
D: NA; J: TRBJ1-5; V: TRBV7-9; size: NA; DNA: TGTGCCAGCAGCCCCCGGAGTACTAGCAATCAGCCCCAGCATTTT; CDR3: CASSPRSTSNQPQHF
D: NA; J: TRBJ1-1; V: TRBV7-6; size: NA; DNA: TGTGCCAGCAGCCGGGGCTCGAACACTGAAGCTTTCTTT; CDR3: CASSRGSNTEAFF
D: NA; J: TRBJ2-5; V: TRBV7-2; size: NA; DNA: TGTGCCAGCAGCTTAGGGGGGACTCGAACACGAGAGACCCAGTACTTC; CDR3: CASSLGGTRTRETQYF
D: TRBD2; J: TRBJ2-3; V: TRBV7-9; size: NA; DNA: TGTGCCAGCAGCTCATCCGGGGGAGCGGGAGGGCAGGGAGATACGCAGTATTTT; CDR3: CASSSSGGAGGQGDTQYF
D: NA; J: TRBJ1-1; V: TRBV5-6; size: NA; DNA: TGTGCCAGCAGCTTCAAGGTTTGGGGCACTGAAGCTTTCTTT; CDR3: CASSFKVWGTEAFF
D: TRBD1; J: TRBJ2-7; V: TRBV5-4; size: NA; DNA: TGTGCCAGCAGCTTTTGGTCCGGGACAGGTGCCTACGAGCAGTACTTC; CDR3: CASSFWSGTGAYEQYF
D: TRBD1; J: TRBJ2-3; V: TRBV29-1; size: NA; DNA: TGCAGCGTTACCGGGACAGGGGTCAGTGATACGCAGTATTTT; CDR3: CSVTGTGVSDTQYF
D: NA; J: TRBJ2-3; V: TRBV4-3; size: NA; DNA: TGCGCCAGCAGCCCCTACCGCACAGATACGCAGTATTTT; CDR3: CASSPYRTDTQYF
D: TRBD1; J: TRBJ2-1; V: TRBV9; size: NA; DNA: TGTGCCAGCAGCGGGACAGGGTCCAATGAGCAGTTCTTC; CDR3: CASSGTGSNEQFF
D: TRBD1; J: TRBJ1-1; V: TRBV28; size: NA; DNA: TGTGCCAGCAGTGCCGATTACAGGGGCTGGAACACTGAAGCTTTCTTT; CDR3: CASSADYRGWNTEAFF
D: NA; J: TRBJ1-5; V: TRBV7-6; size: NA; DNA: TGTGCCAGCAGCTTAGAGGTGGGTTCATTAGCCCAGCATTTT; CDR3: CASSLEVGSLAQHF
D: TRBD2; J: TRBJ2-7; V: TRBV4-1; size: NA; DNA: TGCGCCAGCAGCGCTAGCGGGGGGCCCGTCTACGAGCAGTACTTC; CDR3: CASSASGGPVYEQYF
D: TRBD1; J: TRBJ2-6; V: TRBV9; size: NA; DNA: TGTGCCAGCAGCGTAGAAAGCAGGGGGCTATCCTCTGGGGCCAACGTCCTGACTTTC; CDR3: CASSVESRGLSSGANVLTF
D: NA; J: TRBJ1-1; V: TRBV25-1; size: NA; DNA: TGTGCCAGCGCCTTGGGCACTGAAGCTTTCTTT; CDR3: CASALGTEAFF
D: TRBD1; J: TRBJ1-1; V: TRBV4-3; size: medium-sized; DNA: TGCGCCAGCAGCCAAGATGGACAGGGTGGGGACACTGAAGCTTTCTTT; CDR3: CASSQDGQGGDTEAFF
D: TRBD2; J: TRBJ2-1; V: TRBV7-8; size: NA; DNA: TGTGCCAGCAGCTTAAGGCTAGCGGGACGCTACAATGAGCAGTTCTTC; CDR3: CASSLRLAGRYNEQFF
D: TRBD2; J: TRBJ2-1; V: TRBV11-1; size: NA; DNA: TGTGCCAGCAGCCCCCACCTGCTAGCGGGAGGGAATGAGCAGTTCTTC; CDR3: CASSPHLLAGGNEQFF
D: TRBD1; J: TRBJ2-7; V: TRBV5-1; size: NA; DNA: TGCGCCAGCAGCTTGGCCGACAGGGGTATCGACGAGCAGTACTTC; CDR3: CASSLADRGIDEQYF
D: TRBD2; J: TRBJ2-7; V: TRBV11-2; size: NA; DNA: TGTGCCAGCAGCTTAGTACCGGGAGGGCCCGAGCAGTACTTC; CDR3: CASSLVPGGPEQYF
D: NA; J: TRBJ2-7; V: TRBV5-6; size: NA; DNA: TGTGCCAGCAGTTGGGGATCGGGACCCTACGAGCAGTACTTC; CDR3: CASSWGSGPYEQYF
D: NA; J: TRBJ1-5; V: TRBV27; size: few; DNA: TGTGCCAGCAGTCCCACGGGAACACGATATAGCAATCAGCCCCAGCATTTT; CDR3: CASSPTGTRYSNQPQHF
D: NA; J: TRBJ2-7; V: TRBV7-9; size: once; DNA: TGTGCCAGCAGCTTAGGACAGCCTAACTCCTACGAGCAGTACTTC; CDR3: CASSLGQPNSYEQYF
D: NA; J: TRBJ1-4; V: TRBV25-1; size: NA; DNA: TGTGCCAGCAGTGAACGGCTTGGGGGTTCTGAAAAACTGTTTTTT; CDR3: CASSERLGGSEKLFF
D: NA; J: TRBJ2-7; V: TRBV7-9; size: NA; DNA: TGTGCCAGCACCAATAAGAGGGGCCAGAGCTCCTACGAGCAGTACTTC; CDR3: CASTNKRGQSSYEQYF
D: NA; J: TRBJ1-3; V: TRBV13; size: NA; DNA: TGTGCCAGCAGCTTAGGCCTCAGGGCTGGAAACACCATATATTTT; CDR3: CASSLGLRAGNTIYF
D: NA; J: TRBJ1-1; V: TRBV6-5; size: NA; DNA: TGTGCCAGCAGTTACTCCAGACAGAACACTGAAGCTTTCTTT; CDR3: CASSYSRQNTEAFF
D: NA; J: TRBJ2-7; V: TRBV27; size: NA; DNA: TGTGCCAGCAGTCTCGGGCAGGGGATCGAGCAGTACTTC; CDR3: CASSLGQGIEQYF
D: TRBD2; J: TRBJ2-2; V: TRBV9; size: NA; DNA: TGTGCCAGCACGGGACTAGCGGGAAACACCGGGGAGCTGTTTTTT; CDR3: CASTGLAGNTGELFF
D: NA; J: TRBJ1-2; V: TRBV5-8; size: once; DNA: TGTGCCAGCAGCCGAGGGTTCTTGAACTATGGCTACACCTTC; CDR3: CASSRGFLNYGYTF
D: TRBD2; J: TRBJ2-3; V: TRBV12-5; size: NA; DNA: TGTGCTAGTGGTTTTTCAGCGGGAAAGAGAGATACGCAGTATTTT; CDR3: CASGFSAGKRDTQYF
D: TRBD2; J: TRBJ2-3; V: TRBV28; size: once; DNA: TGTGCCAGCAGTCCCGGTATAGCGGGGGTCACAGATACGCAGTATTTT; CDR3: CASSPGIAGVTDTQYF
D: NA; J: TRBJ1-3; V: TRBV5-1; size: NA; DNA: TGCGCCAGCAGCTCGACTGAATGGTCTGGAAACACCATATATTTT; CDR3: CASSSTEWSGNTIYF
D: NA; J: TRBJ2-3; V: TRBV4-1; size: few; DNA: TGCGCCAGCAGCCAAGTTTTATCCTTCCTTCCTTCAGGTACCCGCACAGATACGCAGTATTTT; CDR3: CASSQVLSFLPSGTRTDTQYF
D: TRBD1; J: TRBJ1-3; V: TRBV11-2; size: NA; DNA: TGTGCCAGCAGTCGGGACAGGGGGTCTGGAAACACCATATATTTT; CDR3: CASSRDRGSGNTIYF
D: NA; J: TRBJ2-7; V: TRBV7-2; size: NA; DNA: TGTGCCAGCAGCTCCCCGATACTGAACTCCTACGAGCAGTACTTC; CDR3: CASSSPILNSYEQYF
D: TRBD2; J: TRBJ2-7; V: TRBV5-6; size: NA; DNA: TGTGCCAGCAGCTTGGGACTAGCGGGAGGCGAGCAGTACTTC; CDR3: CASSLGLAGGEQYF
D: NA; J: TRBJ2-1; V: TRBV9; size: NA; DNA: TGTGCCAGCAGCCCGGGACTCACGGTCAATGAGCAGTTCTTC; CDR3: CASSPGLTVNEQFF
D: TRBD1; J: TRBJ1-5; V: TRBV7-3; size: few; DNA: TGTGCCAGCAGCCTACGGACAGGGGGAGCAAATCAGCCCCAGCATTTT; CDR3: CASSLRTGGANQPQHF